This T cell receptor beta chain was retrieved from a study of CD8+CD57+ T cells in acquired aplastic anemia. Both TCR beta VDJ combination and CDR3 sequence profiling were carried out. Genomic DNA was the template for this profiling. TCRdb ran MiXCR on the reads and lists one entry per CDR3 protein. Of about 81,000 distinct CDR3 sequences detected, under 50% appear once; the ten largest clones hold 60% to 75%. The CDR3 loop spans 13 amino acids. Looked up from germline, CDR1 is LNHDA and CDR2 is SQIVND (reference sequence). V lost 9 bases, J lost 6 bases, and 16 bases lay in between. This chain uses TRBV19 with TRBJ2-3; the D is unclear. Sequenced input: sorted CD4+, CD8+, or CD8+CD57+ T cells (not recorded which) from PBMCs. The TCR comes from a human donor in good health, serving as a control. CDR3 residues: CASSWSNRDTQYF. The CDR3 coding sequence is TGTGCCAGCAGTTGGTCTAACCGGGATACGCAGTATTTT.